The 24 T cell receptor beta chains presented below share a single source sample, sequenced in a study of T cells in tuberculosis. Only in-frame clones appear in the TCRdb table, and some are missing; sequencing was by immunoSEQ multiplex PCR. The repertoire holds about 88,000 clones, with about nine tenths as singletons. After thawing and overnight rest, PBMC were stained with GMM-loaded CD1B tetramer, viability dye and anti-CD3 for sorting. The CD1B tetramers carried C32 glucose monomycolate purified from Rhodococcus equi. The sequencing sample was made of CD1b-GMM tetramer-negative cells sorted from PBMCs. These receptors originate from an adult woman with latent tuberculosis.

The rearrangement joins TRBV7-2 to TRBJ2-5; 9 bases fit TRBD1. Germline CDR1 reads SGHTA; CDR2 reads FQGNSA. V shed 5 bases, J shed 4 bases, and the junction held 8 bases outside the gene matches. The CDR3 is made up of 15 amino acids. CDR3: CASSPRTGGGETQYF. Written as DNA, the CDR3 is TGTGCCAGCAGCCCAAGAACAGGGGGCGGAGAGACCCAGTACTTC.

Points on this clone: The same CDR3 is also encoded by other DNA sequences in this sample. The gene calls are TRBV25-1 and TRBJ1-5; D perhaps matches TRBD1 (5 bases). This CDR3 is built from 16 residues. Trimming removed 1 base at V and 2 bases at J, with 12 bases between. Per germline, CDR1 MGHDK and CDR2 SYGVNS. Here the CDR3 DNA reads TGTGCCAGCAGTGAATCCGGGGGAAGGGGCAATCAGCCCCAGCATTTT. Its protein is CASSESGGRGNQPQHF.

The chain is built from TRBV6-5 and TRBJ1-2; D remains unclear. Germline V gives CDR1 MNHEY, CDR2 SVGAGI. This CDR3 is 15 amino acids long. Trimming stripped 3 bases from V and 0 bases from J, with 11 bases between. The CDR3 nucleotides read TGTGCCAGCAGTTATAGCCGCGGGACTAACTATGGCTACACCTTC. It yields the protein CASSYSRGTNYGYTF.

This chain connects TRBV28 to TRBJ2-7; 9 bases fit TRBD2. CDR3 length equals 17 residues. Germline V lookup: CDR1 MDHEN, CDR2 SYDVKM. J gave up 7 bases and V 5 bases, and 18 bases lay outside the gene matches. CDR3 sequence (DNA): TGTGCCAGCAGTCCCCCGGGGCGGGGGGGCGAACTCAGGGAGCAGTACGTC. Translated, it gives CASSPPGRGGELREQYV.

V usage is TRBV4-3 and J usage is TRBJ2-5, with 11 bases identical to TRBD2. V lost 3 bases to trimming and J lost 5 bases; unmatched junction nucleotides: 8. There are 16 residues in the CDR3. Germline loops: CDR1 LGHNA, CDR2 YSLEER. The CDR3 nucleotides read TGCGCCAGCAGCCAGCTAGCGGGGGGTCAGACGGAGACCCAGTACTTC. Its protein product is CASSQLAGGQTETQYF.

The V call is TRBV5-4, the J call TRBJ2-7, with 8 positions matching TRBD2. The V segment lost 1 base and the J segment 1 base; nucleotides outside the gene matches: 4. The CDR3 sequence is 15 residues long. CDR1 and CDR2 from the germline V gene are SGHNT and YYREEE (reference sequence). For the CDR3, the DNA is TGTGCCAGCAGCTTGTTAGCGGGGCATTCCTACGAGCAGTACTTC. Protein: CASSLLAGHSYEQYF.

The V and J genes are TRBV4-1 and TRBJ1-1; 7 bases agree with TRBD1. V lost 5 bases to trimming and J lost 4 bases; unmatched junction nucleotides: 7. CDR3 length: 14 residues. Germline V gene data show CDR1 as MGHRA and CDR2 as YSYEKL. The DNA of the CDR3 is TGCGCCAGCAGCTCGAGGGGGCGGGGCACTGAAGCTTTCTTT. This gives the protein CASSSRGRGTEAFF.

The CDR3 is CASSIRGGSETQYF. The CDR3 nucleotides read TGTGCCAGTAGTATTCGGGGGGGCTCAGAGACCCAGTACTTC. The V and J genes are TRBV19 and TRBJ2-5; 8 nucleotides align to TRBD2. With 3 bases clipped from V and 4 bases from J, the junction kept 4 bases outside the gene matches. Germline CDR1 is LNHDA and CDR2 is SQIVND (reference sequence). This CDR3 is built from 14 residues. Full variable domain (outside the CDR3, taken from reference TRBV19 and TRBJ2-5): DGGITQSPKYLFRKEGQNVTLSCEQNLNHDAMYWYRQDPGQGLRLIYYSQIVNDFQKGDIAEGYSVSREKKESFPLTVTSAQKNPTAFYLCASSIRGGSETQYFGPGTRLLVL.

The CDR3 DNA reads TGTGCCAGCAGCCAAGGGTCGACGGGAGTGGAAAACACCATATATTTT. Translated: CASSQGSTGVENTIYF. V and J are TRBV4-2 and TRBJ1-3; D is unresolved. This CDR3 spans 16 amino acids. V was pared by 1 base and J by 6 bases, with 16 bases between. The V gene's germline CDR1 is LGHNA and CDR2 YNFKEQ.

The chain has TRBV11-2 and TRBJ2-3; 13 positions match TRBD2. J gave up 6 bases and V 4 bases, and 16 bases lay outside the gene matches. From germline, CDR1 is SGHAT and CDR2 FQNNGV. This CDR3 is 19 amino acids long. CDR3 DNA: TGTGCCAGCAGCTCCCGGACTAGCGGGGGAGGCCGTTCAAGCGATACGCAGTATTTT. Translation: CASSSRTSGGGRSSDTQYF.

This clone was seen a single time. J is TRBJ2-1 and V is TRBV2; 11 bases are shared with TRBD1. The junction had 4 bases not matched to a gene; V was cut back by 4 bases and J by 5 bases. Germline-derived CDR1 and CDR2 are SNHLY and FYNNEI. The CDR3 contains 15 residues. The CDR3 reads CASSGDRGTNNEQFF. The CDR3 bases are TGTGCCAGCAGTGGGGACAGGGGGACAAACAATGAGCAGTTCTTC.

The V gene is TRBV29-1, the J gene TRBJ2-1; D gene ambiguous. The CDR3 sequence is 11 residues long. V was pared by 2 bases and J by 6 bases, with 5 bases between. Germline lookup yields CDR1 SQVTM and CDR2 ANQGSEA. CDR3 region: CSVESGNEQFF. As DNA, the CDR3 is TGCAGCGTTGAATCCGGCAATGAGCAGTTCTTC.

The rearrangement joins TRBV7-2 to TRBJ1-3; no reliable D call. CDR3 length: 14 amino acids. Trimming stripped 1 base from V and 3 bases from J, with 7 bases between. Germline-derived CDR1 and CDR2 are SGHTA and FQGNSA. The CDR3 loop reads CASSLGGYGNTIYF. CDR3 coding DNA: TGTGCCAGCAGCTTAGGAGGTTATGGAAACACCATATATTTT.

The rearrangement joins TRBV6-5 to TRBJ1-4, with a tentative D call TRBD1 (5 bases). The CDR3 is 13 residues long. Deletions cut 5 bases from V and 6 bases from J, with 10 bases between. CDR1 MNHEY and CDR2 SVGAGI come from the germline V gene. The CDR3: CASSQGRHEKLFF. The CDR3 DNA reads as TGTGCCAGCAGTCAGGGTAGGCATGAAAAACTGTTTTTT.

The V and J genes are TRBV5-1 and TRBJ2-3, with 11 bases lining up with TRBD2. Germline V gene lookup returns CDR1 SGHRS and CDR2 YFSETQ. The trim removed 0 bases at V and 4 bases at J, leaving 7 bases unmatched. CDR3 size: 17 residues. The CDR3, as DNA: TGCGCCAGCAGCTTGGCCGGGACTAGCGGAGCTGCAGATACGCAGTATTTT. It yields the protein CASSLAGTSGAADTQYF.

The rearrangement links TRBV25-1 to TRBJ2-4, with D possibly TRBD1 on 6 matching bases. The CDR3 contains 13 residues. Between the trimmed V and J ends, which lost 6 bases and 5 bases, there was a span of 11 bases. Germline CDR1 is MGHDK and CDR2 is SYGVNS. In nucleotides, the CDR3 is TGTGCCAGCAGGGGGGCGGTTGAAAACATTCAGTACTTC. Protein product: CASRGAVENIQYF.

The chain carries TRBV7-6 and TRBJ2-5; D is unresolved. The closer fit of TRBJ2-7 to the DNA end suggests the J call may be wrong. In germline, CDR1 is SGHVS, CDR2 FNYEAQ. There are 13 residues in the CDR3. This chain's CDR3 is CASSLETAYEQYF. CDR3 nucleotide sequence: TGTGCCAGCAGCTTGGAGACCGCCTACGAGCAGTACTTC.

CDR3 coding DNA: TGTGCCAGCAGCTTAGGGAGCGGCGGGGGGAGCACAGATACGCAGTATTTT. Translating gives CASSLGSGGGSTDTQYF. The chain carries TRBV7-6 and TRBJ2-3, with TRBD2 matching over 8 bases. V shed 1 base, J shed 0 bases, and the junction held 6 bases outside the gene matches. The CDR3 covers 17 residues. CDR1 and CDR2 (germline): SGHVS, FNYEAQ.

The CDR3 region is CASSPGALGLAQRGTDTQYF. In DNA, the CDR3 is TGTGCCAGCAGCCCAGGGGCACTGGGACTAGCGCAGCGGGGAACAGATACGCAGTATTTT. The gene calls are TRBV11-3 and TRBJ2-3, with 10 positions matching TRBD2. Trimming at V came to 5 bases and at J to 3 bases, leaving 20 bases not matched to a gene. Germline values: CDR1 SGHNT, CDR2 YENEEA. The CDR3 spans 20 residues.

The rearrangement links TRBV5-1 to TRBJ2-3, with D tentatively TRBD2 (6 bases). Between the trimmed V and J ends, which lost 7 bases and 2 bases, there was a span of 14 bases. This CDR3 comprises 14 residues. Germline V gene sequence: CDR1 SGHRS, CDR2 YFSETQ. The CDR3 DNA sequence: TGCGCCAGCTCCAGCGGGCTAAACACAGATACGCAGTATTTT. It encodes CASSSGLNTDTQYF.

This chain links TRBV7-8 with TRBJ1-2; TRBD1 is a possible D gene (6 bases). The CDR3 length is 19 residues. Trimming removed 5 bases from V and 4 bases from J, with 29 bases in between. Germline CDR1 SGHVS, CDR2 FQNEAQ. The CDR3 reads CASSLYQRFAGGQTYGYTF. CDR3 in DNA: TGTGCCAGCAGCCTATATCAGAGATTTGCGGGGGGGCAGACCTATGGCTACACCTTC.

The chain couples TRBV19 to TRBJ1-5; TRBD1 might be the D (6 bases). The CDR3 has 14 amino acids. Trimming stripped 2 bases from V and 3 bases from J, with 8 bases between. Per germline, CDR1 LNHDA and CDR2 SQIVND (reference sequence). CDR3 residues: CASSIRDNNQPQHF. The CDR3 bases are TGTGCCAGTAGTATAAGGGACAACAATCAGCCCCAGCATTTT.

As regards this clone: The junction departs from the called germline gene at one end, perhaps through a read error. The sample contains more than one DNA sequence encoding this CDR3. V usage is TRBV9 and J usage is TRBJ1-6, with D possibly being TRBD1 (5 bases). Looked up from germline, CDR1 is SGDLS and CDR2 is YYNGEE. CDR3 length: 14 amino acids. In nucleotides, the CDR3 is TGTGCCAGCAGCGTAGTAGGCAGGGATTCCCCCCTCCACTTT. Translation: CASSVVGRDSPLHF.

The chain uses TRBV9 and TRBJ2-5; 7 bases align to TRBD2. Germline values: CDR1 SGDLS, CDR2 YYNGEE. V shed 0 bases and J 2 bases; nucleotides not matched to a gene: 7. This CDR3 spans 16 amino acids. The CDR3 sequence: CASSVANSGFQETQYF. In DNA, the CDR3 is TGTGCCAGCAGCGTAGCGAATAGCGGGTTTCAAGAGACCCAGTACTTC.